The 10 T cell receptor beta chains below all came from one sample that was sequenced in a study of T cell repertoires in cytomegalovirus infection. TCRdb recomputed calls from the reads with MiXCR, one row per CDR3 protein. The data contain more than 650,000 distinct CDR3 sequences, roughly 35% of them singletons. Sequenced material: PBMCs. Receptors were obtained from a human donor in good health (CMV status not recorded). Some clones in this sample may be carry-over from other donors' samples.

This clonotype was seen more than once but under ten times. The V call is TRBV6-5, the J call TRBJ2-6; maybe TRBD2 (6 bases). This CDR3 spans 14 amino acids. Trimming took off 4 bases at V and 5 bases at J, with 9 bases between the two ends. From germline, CDR1 is MNHEY and CDR2 SVGAGI. The CDR3 here is CASSSGSWANVLTF. In nucleotides, the CDR3 is TGTGCCAGCAGTTCCGGGAGCTGGGCCAACGTCCTGACTTTC.

The chain uses TRBV7-2 and TRBJ1-2; TRBD1 might be the D (6 bases). Germline-derived CDR1 and CDR2 are SGHTA and FQGNSA. The V end lost 0 bases, the J end lost 4 bases, and 18 bases lay between the germline ends. The CDR3 runs to 17 residues. The CDR3 nucleotides read TGTGCCAGCAGCTTAGCGAGCGGAAACAGGGTCACCTATGGCTACACCTTC. Protein: CASSLASGNRVTYGYTF.

The sample holds a few counts of this clonotype. J is TRBJ1-2 and V is TRBV12-3 or TRBV12-4; D gene ambiguous. The V gene lost 4 bases and the J gene lost 4 bases, with 13 bases spanning the gap. This CDR3 contains 14 residues. CDR3 loop: CASSSQRVIYGYTF. CDR3 DNA sequence: TGTGCCAGCAGTTCTCAGCGGGTCATCTATGGCTACACCTTC.

The rearrangement links TRBV25-1 to TRBJ2-1; D unclear. Trimming stripped 5 bases from V and 8 bases from J, with 10 bases between. The V gene's germline CDR1 is MGHDK and CDR2 SYGVNS. This CDR3 spans 12 amino acids. The CDR3 sequence is CASSNRIDEQFF. CDR3 coding DNA: TGTGCCAGCAGTAACCGCATAGATGAGCAGTTCTTC. The entire variable domain, with the rest obtained from reference TRBV25-1 and TRBJ2-1, is as follows: EADIYQTPRYLVIGTGKKITLECSQTMGHDKMYWYQQDPGMELHLIHYSYGVNSTEKGDLSSESTVSRIRTEHFPLTLESARPSHTSQYLCASSNRIDEQFFGPGTRLTVL.

The rearrangement links TRBV12-3 or TRBV12-4 to TRBJ2-3; D is possibly TRBD1 (7 bases). The CDR3 spans 12 residues. Trimming left V 6 bases short and J 7 bases short, with 11 bases between. The CDR3, as DNA: TGTGCCAGCAGCCAGGGGGGTTATACGCAGTATTTT. This encodes CASSQGGYTQYF.

The V and J genes are TRBV25-1 and TRBJ1-2; D is unresolved. The CDR3 spans 13 residues. The V gene's germline CDR1 is MGHDK and CDR2 SYGVNS. V was shortened by 3 bases and J by 4 bases, with 9 bases between the two germline ends. CDR3 sequence: CASSDPVSYGYTF. For the CDR3, the DNA is TGTGCCAGCAGTGATCCAGTGTCCTATGGCTACACCTTC.

This chain uses TRBV11-2 with TRBJ2-7; 7 nucleotides align to TRBD2. Trimming cost V 6 bases and J 1 base; bases outside gene matches: 12. The germline V gene encodes CDR1 SGHAT and CDR2 FQNNGV. This CDR3 contains 16 residues. CDR3 loop: CASSQELAGASYEQYF. CDR3 DNA sequence: TGTGCCAGCAGTCAAGAATTGGCGGGAGCGTCCTACGAGCAGTACTTC.

This sequence joins TRBV12-3 or TRBV12-4 and TRBJ1-6; D call uncertain. V lost 3 bases and J lost 8, with 8 bases in between. There are 13 residues in the CDR3. The CDR3 reads CASSFAGDSPLHF. Here the CDR3 DNA reads TGTGCCAGCAGTTTCGCCGGGGATTCACCCCTCCACTTT.

This clonotype has a handful of counts. J is TRBJ1-1 and V is TRBV24-1; D not resolved. This CDR3 has 13 amino acids. Trimming took 1 base from V and 4 from J, leaving 6 bases between them. Germline CDR1 and CDR2: KGHDR and SFDVKD. The CDR3 sequence: CATSDFRSTEAFF. The CDR3 DNA reads as TGTGCCACCAGTGATTTCCGCAGCACTGAAGCTTTCTTT.

This clonotype was picked up a small number of times. The chain joins TRBV5-4 to TRBJ1-2; D unresolved. Deletions cut 4 bases from V and 1 base from J, with 8 bases between. CDR1 SGHNT and CDR2 YYREEE come from the germline V gene (reference sequence). The CDR3 totals 13 residues. The CDR3 nucleotides read TGTGCCAGCAGCGGGGTCGTTAACTATGGCTACACCTTC. It is translated as CASSGVVNYGYTF. The whole variable domain, remainder taken from reference TRBV5-4 and TRBJ1-2, is ETGVTQSPTHLIKTRGQQVTLRCSSQSGHNTVSWYQQALGQGPQFIFQYYREEENGRGNFPPRFSGLQFPNYSSELNVNALELDDSALYLCASSGVVNYGYTFGSGTRLTVV.